The entry that follows covers one T cell receptor (beta chain) sequence. This sample stems from a study of PD-L1 blockade in urothelial cancer. Synthetic analogs of TCR templates were spiked into every PCR. Using immunoSEQ multiplex PCR, the repertoire was profiled, and TCRdb retains in-frame clones only, with some absent. The sample holds around 19,000 clones, around 86% seen once. The CDR3 has 16 amino acids. Trimming cost V 8 bases and J 5 bases; bases outside gene matches: 14. CDR1 is MNHNY and CDR2 is SVGAGI in the germline V gene (reference sequence). Time point given: peripheral blood 6 weeks after treatment start.

The J gene is TRBJ2-5, the V gene TRBV6-6, with 10 bases matching TRBD2. The sequences come from PBMCs, collected around atezolizumab (anti-PD-L1) treatment. The clonotype comes from a man aged 50-60 years with urothelial cancer. CDR3: CASGSLLAGGKETQYF. CDR3 bases: TGTGCCAGCGGCTCCCTCTTAGCGGGGGGTAAGGAGACCCAGTACTTC.